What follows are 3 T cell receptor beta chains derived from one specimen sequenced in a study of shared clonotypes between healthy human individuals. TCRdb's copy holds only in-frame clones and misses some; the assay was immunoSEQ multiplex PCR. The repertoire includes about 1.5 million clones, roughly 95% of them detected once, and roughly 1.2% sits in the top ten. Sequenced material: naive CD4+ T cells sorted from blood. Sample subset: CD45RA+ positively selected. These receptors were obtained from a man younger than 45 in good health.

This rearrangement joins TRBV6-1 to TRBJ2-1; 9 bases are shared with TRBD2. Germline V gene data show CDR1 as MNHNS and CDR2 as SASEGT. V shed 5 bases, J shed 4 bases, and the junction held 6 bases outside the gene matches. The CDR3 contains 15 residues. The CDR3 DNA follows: TGTGCCAGCAGTCGGCGGGAGGGAAAGTACAATGAGCAGTTCTTC. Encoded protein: CASSRREGKYNEQFF.

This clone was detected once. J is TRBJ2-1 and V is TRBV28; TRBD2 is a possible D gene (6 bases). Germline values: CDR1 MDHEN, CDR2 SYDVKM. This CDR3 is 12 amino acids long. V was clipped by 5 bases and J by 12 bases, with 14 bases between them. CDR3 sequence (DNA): TGTGCCAGCAGTCCATCGGGGGATAGGCAGTTCTTC. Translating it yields CASSPSGDRQFF.

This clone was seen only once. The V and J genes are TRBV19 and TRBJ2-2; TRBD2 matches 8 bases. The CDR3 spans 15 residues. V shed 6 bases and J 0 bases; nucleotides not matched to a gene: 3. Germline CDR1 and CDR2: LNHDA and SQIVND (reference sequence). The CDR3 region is CASRILAANTGELFF. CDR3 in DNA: TGTGCCAGTAGAATACTAGCGGCGAACACCGGGGAGCTGTTTTTT.